A selection of T cell receptor beta chains follows, all from one sample in a study of blood T cell repertoires in COVID-19. Assay used: immunoSEQ multiplex PCR; TCRdb lists only in-frame clones, some missing. In the table there are approximately 400,000 clones, approximately 90% of which are singletons. Sequencing input: PBMCs or T cells enriched from blood (not recorded which). The source of these receptors is a woman in her late teens or twenties who had recovered from COVID-19. Both conserved end residues are part of each CDR3. A D gene is named only where the DNA matches it firmly. Expanded clones are given a class, and other clones once, few, many or no size at all.

abundance: once; v_gene: TRBV4-2; d_gene: TRBD1; j_gene: TRBJ1-2; CDR3nt: TGTGCCAGCAGCCAAGAATGGCGCTGGACAGGGCCTGGGTTCTATGGCTACACCTTC; CDR3aa: CASSQEWRWTGPGFYGYTF
abundance: -; v_gene: TRBV6-5; d_gene: -; j_gene: TRBJ1-1; CDR3nt: TGTGCCAGCAGTCAATTCAGGGTACTGAACACTGAAGCTTTCTTT; CDR3aa: CASSQFRVLNTEAFF
abundance: -; v_gene: TRBV7-8; d_gene: -; j_gene: TRBJ1-1; CDR3nt: TGTGCCAGCAGCGGAAGGACAGAATTGAACACTGAAGCTTTCTTT; CDR3aa: CASSGRTELNTEAFF
abundance: -; v_gene: TRBV27; d_gene: -; j_gene: TRBJ1-2; CDR3nt: TGTGCCAGCAGGCTCGACAGGTGGGGCTATGGCTACACCTTC; CDR3aa: CASRLDRWGYGYTF
abundance: -; v_gene: TRBV9; d_gene: -; j_gene: TRBJ1-3; CDR3nt: TGTGCCAGCAGCGCCCGACAGCCTGGGAACACCATATATTTT; CDR3aa: CASSARQPGNTIYF
abundance: once; v_gene: TRBV9; d_gene: TRBD2; j_gene: TRBJ2-7; CDR3nt: TGTGCCAGCAGCCTCGGGGGTGCGGTAGCGGGGGATACCTACGAGCAGTACTTC; CDR3aa: CASSLGGAVAGDTYEQYF
abundance: -; v_gene: TRBV10-1; d_gene: -; j_gene: TRBJ1-6; CDR3nt: TGCGCCAGCAGTGAGTCGTTAAATTCACCCCTCCACTTT; CDR3aa: CASSESLNSPLHF
abundance: -; v_gene: TRBV25-1; d_gene: -; j_gene: TRBJ2-6; CDR3nt: TGTGCCAGCAGTGAAAGGCGGATCTCTGGGGCCAACGTCCTGACTTTC; CDR3aa: CASSERRISGANVLTF
abundance: -; v_gene: TRBV13; d_gene: TRBD1; j_gene: TRBJ2-5; CDR3nt: TGTGCCAGCAGCTCGGACAGGGGACAGACCCAGTACTTC; CDR3aa: CASSSDRGQTQYF
abundance: -; v_gene: TRBV6-6; d_gene: TRBD2; j_gene: TRBJ2-7; CDR3nt: TGTGCCAGCAGTTACGGGGAGGGCGAGCAGTACTTC; CDR3aa: CASSYGEGEQYF
abundance: -; v_gene: TRBV7-9; d_gene: -; j_gene: TRBJ1-2; CDR3nt: TGTGCCAGCAGCCCCATCCATGGGGAGGGCTACACCTTC; CDR3aa: CASSPIHGEGYTF
abundance: -; v_gene: TRBV4-1; d_gene: TRBD1; j_gene: TRBJ2-7; CDR3nt: TGCGCCAGCAGCCGAAAGGGGGGACAGGTGAACTCCTACGAGCAGTACTTC; CDR3aa: CASSRKGGQVNSYEQYF
abundance: -; v_gene: TRBV2; d_gene: -; j_gene: TRBJ2-5; CDR3nt: TGTGCCAGCTTTACAGGGACCGAGACCCAGTACTTC; CDR3aa: CASFTGTETQYF
abundance: -; v_gene: TRBV4-3; d_gene: -; j_gene: TRBJ1-1; CDR3nt: TGCGCCAGCAGCCAAGTGGGGGGGACGGTGAACACTGAAGCTTTCTTT; CDR3aa: CASSQVGGTVNTEAFF
abundance: -; v_gene: TRBV25-1; d_gene: -; j_gene: TRBJ2-7; CDR3nt: TGTGCCAGCAGCCCTTTGACCCGAGGTGTGGGTAGCTCCTACGAGCAGTACTTC; CDR3aa: CASSPLTRGVGSSYEQYF
abundance: once; v_gene: TRBV7-9; d_gene: TRBD2; j_gene: TRBJ2-5; CDR3nt: TGTGCCAGCAGCCCCCAGGCGGGGCTAGCGGGGAAGGAGACCCAGTACTTC; CDR3aa: CASSPQAGLAGKETQYF
abundance: few; v_gene: TRBV28; d_gene: -; j_gene: TRBJ1-2; CDR3nt: TGTGCCAGCAGTTTATTTCCCGCCAAGGGGCTGTATGGCTACACCTTC; CDR3aa: CASSLFPAKGLYGYTF
abundance: -; v_gene: TRBV6-5; d_gene: TRBD1; j_gene: TRBJ2-5; CDR3nt: TGTGCCAGCAGTTTGGGACAGGGGTACCAAGAGACCCAGTACTTC; CDR3aa: CASSLGQGYQETQYF
abundance: -; v_gene: TRBV10-3; d_gene: TRBD1; j_gene: TRBJ1-3; CDR3nt: TGTGCCATCAGTGGGAGGGGGCTCTCTGGAAACACCATATATTTT; CDR3aa: CAISGRGLSGNTIYF
abundance: -; v_gene: TRBV5-1; d_gene: -; j_gene: TRBJ1-2; CDR3nt: TGCGCCAGCAGCCCGCAAACGACAGACTATGGCTACACCTTC; CDR3aa: CASSPQTTDYGYTF
abundance: -; v_gene: TRBV9; d_gene: TRBD1; j_gene: TRBJ1-1; CDR3nt: TGTGCCAGCAGCGTTTCAGGGGGCCGTAACACTGAAGCTTTCTTT; CDR3aa: CASSVSGGRNTEAFF
abundance: -; v_gene: TRBV7-9; d_gene: TRBD2; j_gene: TRBJ2-7; CDR3nt: TGTGCCAGCACCTCGCGGATGCAGCGGGGACTTTACGAGCAGTACTTC; CDR3aa: CASTSRMQRGLYEQYF
abundance: -; v_gene: TRBV6-2/TRBV6-3; d_gene: TRBD1; j_gene: TRBJ2-7; CDR3nt: TGTGCCAGCAGTTACTCGAGGACAGGGCACCCCTACGAGCAGTACTTC; CDR3aa: CASSYSRTGHPYEQYF
abundance: -; v_gene: TRBV6-1; d_gene: TRBD2; j_gene: TRBJ2-1; CDR3nt: TGTGCCAGCAGTGCCCCTTCCGGGGGGGCCGGGTATGAGCAGTTCTTC; CDR3aa: CASSAPSGGAGYEQFF
abundance: -; v_gene: TRBV18; d_gene: -; j_gene: TRBJ1-3; CDR3nt: TGTGCCAGCTCACCCTACCGGGACATTGGTGGAAACACCATATATTTT; CDR3aa: CASSPYRDIGGNTIYF
abundance: -; v_gene: TRBV6-5; d_gene: TRBD1; j_gene: TRBJ2-5; CDR3nt: TGTGCCAGCAGTTACGAACAGGGGGAGACCCAGTACTTC; CDR3aa: CASSYEQGETQYF
abundance: -; v_gene: TRBV27; d_gene: -; j_gene: TRBJ2-5; CDR3nt: TGTGCCAGCAGTTTATCAGGCGGAGACCAAGAGACCCAGTACTTC; CDR3aa: CASSLSGGDQETQYF
abundance: once; v_gene: TRBV30; d_gene: -; j_gene: TRBJ1-2; CDR3nt: TGTGCCTGGAGCCCTCCCCGATTGAGAGGTGGCTACACCTTC; CDR3aa: CAWSPPRLRGGYTF
abundance: -; v_gene: TRBV6-2/TRBV6-3; d_gene: TRBD1; j_gene: TRBJ2-3; CDR3nt: TGTGCCAGCAGTGCGACAGGGGGCGATAGCACAGATACGCAGTATTTT; CDR3aa: CASSATGGDSTDTQYF
abundance: -; v_gene: TRBV2; d_gene: TRBD2; j_gene: TRBJ2-3; CDR3nt: TGTGCCAGCAGTGAATCCAGCGGGGCTAACACAGATACGCAGTATTTT; CDR3aa: CASSESSGANTDTQYF
abundance: -; v_gene: TRBV27; d_gene: TRBD2; j_gene: TRBJ2-2; CDR3nt: TGTGCCACCAAAACCCCAGCGGGGGGCGCGAACACCGGGGAGCTGTTTTTT; CDR3aa: CATKTPAGGANTGELFF
abundance: -; v_gene: TRBV3-1/TRBV3-2; d_gene: -; j_gene: TRBJ1-2; CDR3nt: TGTGCCAGCAGCCAAGCAGGGCCGTCTCCAATGGGGGGCTACACCTTC; CDR3aa: CASSQAGPSPMGGYTF
abundance: -; v_gene: TRBV10-3; d_gene: -; j_gene: TRBJ2-6; CDR3nt: TGTGCCATCAGTGGAAAGACAGGAGTCTCTGGGGCCAACGTCCTGACTTTC; CDR3aa: CAISGKTGVSGANVLTF
abundance: -; v_gene: TRBV5-1; d_gene: TRBD1; j_gene: TRBJ1-5; CDR3nt: TGCGCCAGCAGCTTGCAGACAGGGGGCAGAAATCAGCCCCAGCATTTT; CDR3aa: CASSLQTGGRNQPQHF
abundance: -; v_gene: TRBV13; d_gene: -; j_gene: TRBJ1-3; CDR3nt: TGTGCCAGCAGCCTCGGTGGCTCTGGAAACACCATATATTTT; CDR3aa: CASSLGGSGNTIYF
abundance: -; v_gene: TRBV6-1; d_gene: TRBD1; j_gene: TRBJ2-7; CDR3nt: TGTGCCAGCAGTGAGTTAAGGGACAGCTACGAGCAGTACTTC; CDR3aa: CASSELRDSYEQYF
abundance: -; v_gene: TRBV6-5; d_gene: -; j_gene: TRBJ1-3; CDR3nt: TGTGCCTCCGCGCGGGGGACTGGAAACACCATATATTTT; CDR3aa: CASARGTGNTIYF
abundance: once; v_gene: TRBV7-9; d_gene: TRBD1; j_gene: TRBJ2-1; CDR3nt: TGTGCCAGCAGCCGGGGACAGGGAAATTTTGAGCAGTTCTTC; CDR3aa: CASSRGQGNFEQFF
abundance: -; v_gene: TRBV19; d_gene: TRBD1; j_gene: TRBJ2-3; CDR3nt: TGTGCCAGTGCGAGGGGGCTCCTATCAGATACGCAGTATTTT; CDR3aa: CASARGLLSDTQYF
abundance: -; v_gene: TRBV7-3; d_gene: -; j_gene: TRBJ2-1; CDR3nt: TGTGCCAGCAGCTCTACAGGCAATGAGCAGTTCTTC; CDR3aa: CASSSTGNEQFF
abundance: -; v_gene: TRBV29-1; d_gene: TRBD1; j_gene: TRBJ1-4; CDR3nt: TGCAGCGTCAGACAGGGGTCTAATGAAAAACTGTTTTTT; CDR3aa: CSVRQGSNEKLFF
abundance: once; v_gene: TRBV5-6; d_gene: TRBD1; j_gene: TRBJ2-7; CDR3nt: TGTGCCAGCAGCTTGGTACGACAGGGACCCTACGAGCAGTACTTC; CDR3aa: CASSLVRQGPYEQYF
abundance: -; v_gene: TRBV18; d_gene: -; j_gene: TRBJ1-6; CDR3nt: TGTGCCAGCTCACCATCTAGAGGGACCTCGGGGGGAAATTCACCCCTCCACTTT; CDR3aa: CASSPSRGTSGGNSPLHF
abundance: -; v_gene: TRBV6-6; d_gene: TRBD1; j_gene: TRBJ2-1; CDR3nt: TGTGCCAGCAGTTATGGACAGGTCTACAATGAGCAGTTCTTC; CDR3aa: CASSYGQVYNEQFF
abundance: -; v_gene: TRBV11-2; d_gene: -; j_gene: TRBJ2-5; CDR3nt: TGTGCCAGCAGCTTTAGTGATCCGCGAGAGACCCAGTACTTC; CDR3aa: CASSFSDPRETQYF
abundance: once; v_gene: TRBV10-3; d_gene: -; j_gene: TRBJ1-2; CDR3nt: TGTGCCACTCCCGGGCCTGGCCAGGGGTATGGCTACACCTTC; CDR3aa: CATPGPGQGYGYTF
abundance: -; v_gene: TRBV7-8; d_gene: TRBD1; j_gene: TRBJ1-1; CDR3nt: TGTGCCAGCAGCCCAAGGGGTCAAGGGGGCGAAGAAGCTTTCTTT; CDR3aa: CASSPRGQGGEEAFF
abundance: few; v_gene: TRBV10-3; d_gene: TRBD1; j_gene: TRBJ1-2; CDR3nt: TGTGCCATCAGTGGACAGGGGGCGCATGGCTACACCTTC; CDR3aa: CAISGQGAHGYTF
abundance: few; v_gene: TRBV7-8; d_gene: -; j_gene: TRBJ1-2; CDR3nt: TGTGCCAGCAGCCCCTCCCAAACAGGGCCGAACTATGGCTACACCTTC; CDR3aa: CASSPSQTGPNYGYTF
abundance: -; v_gene: TRBV9; d_gene: TRBD2; j_gene: TRBJ2-1; CDR3nt: TGTGCCAGCAGCGTAGGGGCTAGCGGACCACCCTATGAGCAGTTCTTC; CDR3aa: CASSVGASGPPYEQFF
abundance: -; v_gene: TRBV3-1/TRBV3-2; d_gene: TRBD1; j_gene: TRBJ2-7; CDR3nt: TGTGCCAGCAGACGACAGGGAACCAACGAGCAGTACTTC; CDR3aa: CASRRQGTNEQYF
abundance: -; v_gene: TRBV5-1; d_gene: TRBD1; j_gene: TRBJ1-6; CDR3nt: TGCGCCAGCAGCGGGGGACAGGGGAATTCACCCCTCCACTTT; CDR3aa: CASSGGQGNSPLHF
abundance: -; v_gene: TRBV4-1; d_gene: TRBD1; j_gene: TRBJ1-2; CDR3nt: TGCGCCAGCAGTCTTCAGGGGACAGGGGGGGAGGGCTACACCTTC; CDR3aa: CASSLQGTGGEGYTF
abundance: -; v_gene: TRBV6-2/TRBV6-3; d_gene: -; j_gene: TRBJ1-5; CDR3nt: TGTGCCAGCAGTTCGCCTAGTGCGGCAGGCAATCAGCCCCAGCATTTT; CDR3aa: CASSSPSAAGNQPQHF
abundance: -; v_gene: TRBV24-1; d_gene: -; j_gene: TRBJ1-5; CDR3nt: TGTGCCACTGCGGGGGGGTACGGGAGCAATCAGCCCCAGCATTTT; CDR3aa: CATAGGYGSNQPQHF
abundance: -; v_gene: TRBV14; d_gene: -; j_gene: TRBJ1-4; CDR3nt: TGTGCCAGCAGCCGCGGGGGGAGTATGGTAACTAATGAAAAACTGTTTTTT; CDR3aa: CASSRGGSMVTNEKLFF
abundance: -; v_gene: TRBV4-1; d_gene: -; j_gene: TRBJ1-4; CDR3nt: TGCGCCAGCAGCCAATCCCGGGAAAAACTGTTTTTT; CDR3aa: CASSQSREKLFF